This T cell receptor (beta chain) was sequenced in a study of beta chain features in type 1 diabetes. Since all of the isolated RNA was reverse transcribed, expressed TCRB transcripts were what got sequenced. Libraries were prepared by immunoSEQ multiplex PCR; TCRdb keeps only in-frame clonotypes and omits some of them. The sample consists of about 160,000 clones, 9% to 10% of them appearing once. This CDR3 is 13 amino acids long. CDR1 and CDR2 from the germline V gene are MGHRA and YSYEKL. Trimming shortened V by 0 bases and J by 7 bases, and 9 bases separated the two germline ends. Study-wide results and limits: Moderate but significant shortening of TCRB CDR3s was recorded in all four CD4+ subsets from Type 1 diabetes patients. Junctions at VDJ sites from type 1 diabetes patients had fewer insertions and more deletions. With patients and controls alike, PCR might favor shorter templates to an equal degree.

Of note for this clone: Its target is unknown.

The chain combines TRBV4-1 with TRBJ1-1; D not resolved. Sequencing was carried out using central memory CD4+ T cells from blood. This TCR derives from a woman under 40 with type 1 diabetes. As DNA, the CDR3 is TGCGCCAGCAGCCAAGATCCGCGGGGTGAAGCTTTCTTT. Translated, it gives CASSQDPRGEAFF.